The rows below give T cell receptor beta chains drawn from one sample of a study of blood T cell repertoires in COVID-19. TCRdb's table, derived via immunoSEQ multiplex PCR, lists solely in-frame clones and lacks some. In the table there are 140,000 or so clones, around 89% of which are singletons. Sequencing was performed on peripheral blood. Receptors originate from an older woman with active COVID-19. Both conserved end residues are part of each CDR3. D genes are given only for firm matches. The size of a clone is reported for some rows only, either as once, few or many, or as a class for expanded clones.

J gene | clone size | D gene | V gene | CDR3 protein | CDR3 DNA
TRBJ2-1 | . | TRBD2 | TRBV5-6 | CASSRVAGGPTDEQFF | TGTGCCAGCAGCCGGGTAGCGGGAGGCCCCACGGATGAGCAGTTCTTC
TRBJ2-3 | . | . | TRBV30 | CAWSVLAEDTQYF | TGTGCCTGGAGTGTACTAGCTGAAGATACGCAGTATTTT
TRBJ2-1 | . | . | TRBV6-2/TRBV6-3 | CASSRSGEQFF | TGTGCCAGCAGTCGATCGGGTGAGCAGTTCTTC
TRBJ2-1 | once | . | TRBV12-3/TRBV12-4 | CASSLPAGNEQFF | TGTGCCAGCAGTTTACCAGCGGGCAATGAGCAGTTCTTC
TRBJ1-2 | . | TRBD1 | TRBV27 | CASSERSYGDRIYGYTF | TGTGCCAGCAGCGAAAGATCCTATGGGGACAGGATCTATGGCTACACCTTC
TRBJ1-1 | . | TRBD1 | TRBV5-1 | CASSLASRGLDEAFF | TGCGCCAGCAGCTTGGCTTCGAGGGGGCTGGATGAAGCTTTCTTT
TRBJ2-1 | once | . | TRBV28 | CASLEGGSYNEQFF | TGTGCCAGCCTTGAAGGAGGAAGTTACAATGAGCAGTTCTTC
TRBJ1-4 | . | . | TRBV4-1 | CASSLGARNEKLFF | TGCGCCAGCAGCTTAGGGGCTAGGAATGAAAAACTGTTTTTT
TRBJ2-7 | . | . | TRBV7-2 | CASNPQGFRGEQYF | TGTGCCAGCAACCCCCAGGGATTTCGAGGCGAGCAGTACTTC
TRBJ1-1 | . | TRBD1 | TRBV28 | CASSSPDRANTEAFF | TGTGCCAGCAGTTCTCCCGACAGGGCGAACACTGAAGCTTTCTTT
TRBJ2-5 | . | . | TRBV18 | CASSAQRETQYF | TGTGCCAGCTCCGCCCAGCGGGAGACCCAGTACTTC
TRBJ1-6 | few | . | TRBV27 | CASSLRRSSYNSPLHF | TGTGCCAGCAGTTTGAGGAGGAGCTCCTATAATTCACCCCTCCACTTT
TRBJ2-6 | . | . | TRBV6-2/TRBV6-3 | CASSSLTSRIDSGANVLTF | TGTGCCAGCAGTTCCCTCACTAGCCGAATAGACTCTGGGGCCAACGTCCTGACTTTC
TRBJ2-7 | . | TRBD2 | TRBV3-1/TRBV3-2 | CASSHGREQYF | TGTGCCAGCAGCCACGGGAGGGAGCAGTACTTC
TRBJ2-7 | . | . | TRBV7-2 | CASSLGPTSYEQYF | TGTGCCAGCAGCTTAGGTCCCACAAGCTACGAGCAGTACTTC
TRBJ1-2 | few | TRBD1 | TRBV27 | CASTILWHPGQGDFYGYTF | TGTGCCAGCACCATTCTCTGGCATCCTGGACAGGGGGATTTCTATGGCTACACCTTC
TRBJ2-1 | . | . | TRBV27 | CASSLSGHEQFF | TGTGCCAGCAGTTTATCTGGGCATGAGCAGTTCTTC
TRBJ2-7 | . | . | TRBV6-5 | CASSPREGVSYEQYF | TGTGCCAGCAGTCCCCGCGAGGGGGTCTCCTACGAGCAGTACTTC
TRBJ1-5 | . | TRBD1 | TRBV7-6 | CASSMTPGQGNQPQHF | TGTGCCAGCAGCATGACCCCGGGACAGGGAAATCAGCCCCAGCATTTT
TRBJ2-5 | . | . | TRBV5-5 | CASSLAGPETQYF | TGTGCCAGCAGCTTGGCAGGGCCGGAGACCCAGTACTTC
TRBJ1-5 | . | . | TRBV10-3 | CAISESTGQPQHF | TGTGCCATCAGTGAGTCGACGGGTCAGCCCCAGCATTTT
TRBJ2-1 | . | . | TRBV6-5 | CASSYRRADDEQFF | TGTGCCAGCAGTTACCGGAGGGCGGACGATGAGCAGTTCTTC
TRBJ2-7 | . | TRBD2 | TRBV4-2 | CASSQEPSSGGTYEQYF | TGTGCCAGCAGCCAAGAACCCTCTAGCGGAGGTACCTACGAGCAGTACTTC
TRBJ2-1 | . | . | TRBV3-1/TRBV3-2 | CASSQGLRTDQFF | TGTGCCAGCAGCCAAGGGCTACGGACTGATCAGTTCTTC
TRBJ2-2 | . | . | TRBV7-2 | CASSLTNTGELFF | TGTGCCAGCAGCCTTACGAACACCGGGGAGCTGTTTTTT
TRBJ1-6 | . | . | TRBV15 | CATSRVGARGSPLHF | TGTGCCACCAGCAGAGTTGGGGCCCGTGGATCACCCCTCCACTTT
TRBJ2-1 | . | TRBD2 | TRBV27 | CASSPMGTSGSNEQFF | TGTGCCAGCAGTCCCATGGGAACTAGCGGGAGTAATGAGCAGTTCTTC
TRBJ1-2 | . | TRBD1 | TRBV28 | CASSPSRDSYGYTF | TGTGCCAGCAGTCCGTCCCGGGACAGCTATGGCTACACCTTC
TRBJ2-3 | . | TRBD2 | TRBV6-1 | CASSGISPGLHTDTQYF | TGTGCCAGCAGTGGAATTTCTCCGGGACTACACACAGATACGCAGTATTTT
TRBJ1-5 | . | . | TRBV6-6 | CASSALTGMQPQHF | TGTGCCAGCAGTGCCCTTACAGGAATGCAGCCCCAGCATTTT